This T cell receptor beta chain came from a study of T cell repertoires in cytomegalovirus infection. Findings and caveats of the study: HLA-C-restricted CMV clonotypes gave the most frequent clonotype in two of eight donors. Carriers of CMV and the relevant HLA type were discriminated by public TCR beta frequency.

On this clonotype itself: What it binds is unknown.

MiXCR, run by TCRdb on the reads, gives a single entry per CDR3 protein. The top ten hold roughly 8% of the sample, which has under 800,000 distinct CDR3 sequences, 20% to 25% seen once. From germline, CDR1 is MNHGY and CDR2 SAAAGT. The CDR3 covers 16 residues. V dropped 7 bases and J dropped 3 bases, with 19 bases sitting between them. V and J are TRBV6-8 and TRBJ2-4; D unclear. The sequencing input was CD8+ T cells from PBMCs. The sequence was obtained from a human donor in good health (CMV status not recorded). Some clones in this sample may be carry-over from other donors' samples. CDR3 DNA: TGTGCCAGCATACTCGGACGAAGGTTGGTCAAAAACATTCAGTACTTC. Amino acids: CASILGRRLVKNIQYF.